A single sample is the source of the 20 T cell receptor beta chains below, sequenced in a study of vaccination and CD4 T cells after COVID-19. Sequenced with the Oncomine TCR Beta short-read assay was DNA taken from cultured CD4+ T cells. TCRdb used MiXCR to reprocess the PCR reads, holding one entry per CDR3 protein. The profile shows several thousand distinct CDR3 sequences, approximately 32% of them singletons. Their cognate antigens are unknown. Documented treatment: roughly ten-day PBMC culture with coronavirus spike peptide pools or control peptides (ViraFEST assay). An unexposed donor provided the CD4+ T cells, which were collected before the COVID-19 pandemic (2011-2018). Material for sequencing was CD4+ T cells from blood, cultured in vitro. Receptors were obtained from a human donor in good health.

In its sample, this clonotype was seen a few times. V and J are TRBV6-4 and TRBJ2-3; the D gene is possibly TRBD1 (5 bases). V was trimmed by 5 bases and J by 5 bases, leaving 11 bases between them. Germline CDR1 reads MRHNA; CDR2 reads SNTAGT. The CDR3 loop spans 13 amino acids. The CDR3 reads CASSQEGVDTQYF. The CDR3 nucleotides read TGTGCCAGCAGTCAAGAAGGGGTAGATACGCAGTATTTT.

This chain joins TRBV11-2 and TRBJ1-3; unclear D gene. This CDR3 has 14 amino acids. Between the trimmed V and J ends, which lost 3 bases and 3 bases, there was a span of 9 bases. Per the germline V gene, CDR1 is SGHAT and CDR2 is FQNNGV. The CDR3: CASSFGIDGNTIYF. CDR3 bases: TGTGCCAGCAGCTTTGGGATTGATGGAAACACCATATATTTT.

V is TRBV7-8 and J is TRBJ2-5; no reliable D call. This CDR3 region has 13 residues. Trimming stripped 0 bases from V and 5 bases from J, with 7 bases between. Per the germline V gene, CDR1 is SGHVS and CDR2 is FQNEAQ. As DNA, the CDR3 is TGTGCCAGCAGCTTAGCGAGGTACGAGACCCAGTACTTC. It specifies CASSLARYETQYF.

This rearrangement joins TRBV20-1 to TRBJ2-2; D is ambiguous. Germline CDR1 and CDR2: DFQATT and SNEGSKA (reference sequence). V lost 6 bases and J lost 5, with 13 bases in between. CDR3 size: 13 residues. DNA of the CDR3: TGCAGTGCCAAACCTACTGCGACCGGGGAGCTGTTTTTT. It encodes CSAKPTATGELFF.

For the CDR3, the DNA is TGTGCCAGTAGTATTCCCCGTTTTAGCAATCAGCCCCAGCATTTT. It specifies CASSIPRFSNQPQHF. The V gene is TRBV19, the J gene TRBJ1-5; D not resolved. Germline V CDR1 and CDR2: LNHDA, SQIVND (reference sequence). CDR3 length equals 15 residues. Trimming pared 3 bases from V and 0 bases from J, leaving 9 bases between.

The chain combines TRBV6-1 with TRBJ2-5, with no clear D. Trimming took 6 bases from V and 5 from J, leaving 7 bases between them. Germline-derived CDR1 and CDR2 are MNHNS and SASEGT. This CDR3 spans 11 amino acids. CDR3 bases: TGTGCCAGCAGCCCCGGGGAGACCCAGTACTTC. Translated: CASSPGETQYF.

V gene TRBV25-1 combines with J gene TRBJ2-3; tentatively, D is TRBD2 (6 bases). The CDR3 extends over 16 amino acids. Germline V gives CDR1 MGHDK, CDR2 SYGVNS. V lost 4 bases and J 4 bases, leaving 18 bases between the germline ends. The CDR3 DNA follows: TGTGCCAGCAGTGGGCAGTCGTCTAGCGCTTCAGATACGCAGTATTTT. It codes for CASSGQSSSASDTQYF. Complete variable domain (other parts from reference TRBV25-1 and TRBJ2-3): EADIYQTPRYLVIGTGKKITLECSQTMGHDKMYWYQQDPGMELHLIHYSYGVNSTEKGDLSSESTVSRIRTEHFPLTLESARPSHTSQYLCASSGQSSSASDTQYFGPGTRLTVL.

This clonotype has more than one count but fewer than ten. This rearrangement joins TRBV12-3 or TRBV12-4 to TRBJ2-1; 8 nucleotides agree with TRBD2. The ends lost 10 bases at V and 4 bases at J; junction bases unmatched: 6. This CDR3 comprises 13 residues. CDR3 loop: CATLLAEYNEQFF. The CDR3, as DNA: TGTGCCACCTTACTAGCGGAGTACAATGAGCAGTTCTTC.

Sample share makes this clonotype medium-sized (0.01 to 0.1%). CDR3 loop: CATSRERPLRVSTGELFF. The CDR3 bases are TGTGCCACCAGCAGAGAGCGTCCCTTAAGGGTTTCCACCGGGGAGCTGTTTTTT. This sequence joins TRBV15 and TRBJ2-2; no clear D gene. The germline V gene has CDR1 LNHNV and CDR2 YYDKDF (reference sequence). V was cut by 0 bases and J by 4 bases, with 18 bases left in between. The CDR3 is 18 amino acids.

The J gene is TRBJ1-2, the V gene TRBV18, with D perhaps matching TRBD1 (5 bases). CDR3 length: 13 residues. The germline V gene encodes CDR1 KGHSH and CDR2 LQKENI. Between the trimmed V and J ends, which lost 6 bases and 5 bases, there was a span of 13 bases. CDR3 sequence: CASSRGREYGYTF. The CDR3 DNA reads TGTGCCAGCTCCCGGGGACGGGAATATGGCTACACCTTC.

This clonotype was observed a few times. This chain joins TRBV6-5 and TRBJ2-1, with TRBD2 identical over 12 bases. Losses at the gene ends were 0 bases for V and 9 bases for J; bases not matched to a gene: 6. The CDR3 is 16 amino acids. Germline CDR1 and CDR2: MNHEY and SVGAGI. CDR3 loop: CASSYSTLAGGREQFF. The CDR3 DNA follows: TGTGCCAGCAGTTACTCGACCCTAGCGGGGGGGCGTGAGCAGTTCTTC.

The chain carries TRBV20-1 and TRBJ1-6; the D gene is possibly TRBD1 (6 bases). The CDR3 runs to 18 residues. Germline V gives CDR1 DFQATT, CDR2 SNEGSKA (reference sequence). V lost 1 base, J lost 0 bases, and 16 bases lay in between. The CDR3 nucleotides are TGCAGTGCTAGAGGGACAGCCAAAGACGACTCCTATAATTCACCCCTCCACTTT. It encodes CSARGTAKDDSYNSPLHF.

This chain uses TRBV12-3 or TRBV12-4 with TRBJ1-1; D is ambiguous. Trimming cost V 8 bases and J 4 bases, with 14 bases left between them. There are 13 residues in the CDR3. DNA for the CDR3: TGTGCCAGCGTCTTAACGGCGGGCACTGAAGCTTTCTTT. It translates to CASVLTAGTEAFF.

This clonotype showed up just a few times. The chain links TRBV7-9 to TRBJ1-5; no clear D gene. This CDR3 region has 14 residues. The germline CDR1 and CDR2 sequences are SEHNR and FQNEAQ (reference sequence). V lost 5 bases to trimming and J lost 6 bases, with 14 bases between them. This chain's CDR3 is CASSPPTSGQPQHF. CDR3 nucleotide sequence: TGTGCCAGCAGCCCCCCTACTTCGGGTCAGCCCCAGCATTTT.

This clonotype was counted only a few times. The chain is built from TRBV18 and TRBJ1-5, with D hard to call. Germline loops: CDR1 KGHSH, CDR2 LQKENI. The V end lost 1 base, the J end lost 5 bases, and 6 bases lay between the germline ends. The CDR3 sequence is 13 residues long. CDR3 in amino acids: CASSPRKHQPQHF. As DNA, the CDR3 is TGTGCCAGCTCACCACGGAAACATCAGCCCCAGCATTTT.

In this sample, this clonotype turned up a few times. The chain links TRBV29-1 to TRBJ1-2; 7 bases match TRBD1. Looked up from germline, CDR1 is SQVTM and CDR2 is ANQGSEA. The CDR3 is 14 residues long. Losses at the gene ends were 0 bases for V and 5 bases for J; bases not matched to a gene: 6. CDR3 DNA: TGCAGCGTTGAAGATGACGGACAGGTATATGGCTACACCTTC. As protein: CSVEDDGQVYGYTF.

The chain employs TRBV20-1 and TRBJ1-1; D possibly corresponds to TRBD1 (6 bases). Per the germline V gene, CDR1 is DFQATT and CDR2 is SNEGSKA (reference sequence). With 2 bases removed from V and 0 bases from J, the gap between germline ends came to 10 bases. This CDR3 has 14 residues. The CDR3 loop is CSARRGAVNTEAFF. The CDR3 nucleotides are TGCAGTGCTAGAAGGGGGGCAGTGAACACTGAAGCTTTCTTT.

This chain uses TRBV7-2 with TRBJ2-7; 9 bases agree with TRBD2. The germline V gene has CDR1 SGHTA and CDR2 FQGNSA. After removal of 7 bases from V and 0 bases from J, the junction contained 1 base not matched to a gene. The CDR3 has 13 amino acids. Here the CDR3 reads CASTLAGSYEQYF. The CDR3 bases are TGTGCCAGCACACTAGCGGGCTCCTACGAGCAGTACTTC.

The chain couples TRBV6-4 to TRBJ2-3; TRBD2 matches 7 bases. Germline V gene data show CDR1 as MRHNA and CDR2 as SNTAGT. This CDR3 comprises 16 residues. Unmatched junction bases numbered 9, after V lost 3 bases and J lost 3 bases. DNA for the CDR3: TGTGCCAGCAGTGATGAGTTCGGGGGGATGACAGATACGCAGTATTTT. It encodes CASSDEFGGMTDTQYF.

V is TRBV27 and J is TRBJ2-3; a weak D match, TRBD2 (5 bases). Per germline, CDR1 MNHEY and CDR2 SMNVEV (reference sequence). With 7 bases removed from V and 5 bases from J, the gap between germline ends came to 13 bases. This CDR3 is built from 13 residues. This chain's CDR3 is CASTLNGRDTQYF. DNA of the CDR3: TGTGCCAGCACCCTTAATGGGAGAGATACGCAGTATTTT.